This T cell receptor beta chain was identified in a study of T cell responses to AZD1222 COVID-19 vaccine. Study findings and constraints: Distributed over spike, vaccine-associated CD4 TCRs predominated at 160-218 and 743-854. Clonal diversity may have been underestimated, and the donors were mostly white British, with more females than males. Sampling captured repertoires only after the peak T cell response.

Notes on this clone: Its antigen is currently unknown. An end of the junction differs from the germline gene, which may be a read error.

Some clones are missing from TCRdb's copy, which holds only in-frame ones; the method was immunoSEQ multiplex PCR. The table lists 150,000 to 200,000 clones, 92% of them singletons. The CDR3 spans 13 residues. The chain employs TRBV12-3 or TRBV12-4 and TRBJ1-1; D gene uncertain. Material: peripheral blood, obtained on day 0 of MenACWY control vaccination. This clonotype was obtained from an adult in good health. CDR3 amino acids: CASSLGLVWARVF. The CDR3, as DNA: TGTGCCAGCAGCCTCGGACTCGTGTGGGCTAGGGTCTTT.